Listed below are T cell receptor beta chains from one sample, sequenced in a study of blood T cell repertoires in COVID-19. Assay used: immunoSEQ multiplex PCR; TCRdb lists only in-frame clones, some missing. This table has roughly 290,000 clones, 70% to 90% appearing once. Sequencing was carried out using peripheral blood. These receptors were taken from a human donor with COVID-19, enrolled during active disease. The donor label of this sample is uncertain. The conserved cysteine and the conserved F or W are not part of the CDR3 here. The D gene is left open where the match is weak.

CDR3,D,V
ASSIESGQNNQPQH,-,TRBV19
ASSPPGVGSTEAF,-,TRBV6-5
SAGPSSPLH,-,TRBV20-1
AWSVRGTVQETQY,TRBD1,TRBV30
AWTPTTYSGNTIY,-,TRBV30
ASSQMAGTIYNEQF,TRBD2,TRBV3-1/TRBV3-2
ASSLGAGGSPLH,TRBD1,TRBV27
ASRLLGTGEEEQF,TRBD1,TRBV27
ASAPFSTLPYEQY,-,TRBV7-8
ASSPGDTDTQY,-,TRBV11-3
ASSPNTGTTEAF,-,TRBV5-1
ASSVTDNTEAF,-,TRBV7-3
ASSQETGVYYGYT,TRBD1,TRBV4-3
ASTLSNLDTQY,-,TRBV12-3/TRBV12-4
ASGLTDRGVTEAF,TRBD1,TRBV12-5
ASSPPGSNRGGAF,-,TRBV10-2